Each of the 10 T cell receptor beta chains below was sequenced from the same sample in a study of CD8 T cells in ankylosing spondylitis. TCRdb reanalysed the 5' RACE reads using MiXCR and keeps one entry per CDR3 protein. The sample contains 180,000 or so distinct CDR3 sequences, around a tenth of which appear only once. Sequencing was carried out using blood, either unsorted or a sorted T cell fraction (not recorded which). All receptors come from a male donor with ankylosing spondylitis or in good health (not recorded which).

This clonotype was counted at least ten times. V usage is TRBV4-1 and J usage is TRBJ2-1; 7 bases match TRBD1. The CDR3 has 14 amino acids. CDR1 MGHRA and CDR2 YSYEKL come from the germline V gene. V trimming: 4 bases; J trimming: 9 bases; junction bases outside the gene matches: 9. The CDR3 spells CASSPTTGLGEQFF. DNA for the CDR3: TGCGCCAGCAGCCCGACGACAGGGCTGGGTGAGCAGTTCTTC.

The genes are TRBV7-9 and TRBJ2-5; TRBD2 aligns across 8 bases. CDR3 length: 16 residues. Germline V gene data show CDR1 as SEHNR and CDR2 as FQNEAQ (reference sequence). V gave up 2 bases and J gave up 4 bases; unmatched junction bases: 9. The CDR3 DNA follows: TGTGCCAGCAGCTTAAAAAGCGGGGGAGCAATAGAGACCCAGTACTTC. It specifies CASSLKSGGAIETQYF. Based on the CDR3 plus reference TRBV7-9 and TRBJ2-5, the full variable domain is DTGVSQNPRHKITKRGQNVTFRCDPISEHNRLYWYRQTLGQGPEFLTYFQNEAQLEKSRLLSDRFSAERPKGSFSTLEIQRTEQGDSAMYLCASSLKSGGAIETQYFGPGTRLLVL.

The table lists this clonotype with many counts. The CDR3 bases are TGCGCCAGTAACCGGGACGGCAATAATTCACCCCTCCACTTT. Residues: CASNRDGNNSPLHF. The rearrangement uses TRBV5-1 and TRBJ1-6; TRBD1 might be the D (5 bases). Germline assignment: CDR1 SGHRS and CDR2 YFSETQ. Trimming removed 8 bases at V and 5 bases at J, with 14 bases between. The CDR3 runs 14 residues.

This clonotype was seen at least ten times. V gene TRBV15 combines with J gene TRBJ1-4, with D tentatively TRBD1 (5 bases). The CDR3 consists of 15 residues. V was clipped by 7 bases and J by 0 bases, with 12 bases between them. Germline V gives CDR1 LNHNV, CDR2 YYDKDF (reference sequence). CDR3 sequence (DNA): TGTGCCACCACCAGGGATATTTCAACTAATGAAAAACTGTTTTTT. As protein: CATTRDISTNEKLFF.

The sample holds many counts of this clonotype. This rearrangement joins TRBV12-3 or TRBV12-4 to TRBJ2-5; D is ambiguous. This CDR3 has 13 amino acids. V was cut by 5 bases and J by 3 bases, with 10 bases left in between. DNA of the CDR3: TGTGCCAGCAGTCCTCGGACCAAAGAGACCCAGTACTTC. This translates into CASSPRTKETQYF.

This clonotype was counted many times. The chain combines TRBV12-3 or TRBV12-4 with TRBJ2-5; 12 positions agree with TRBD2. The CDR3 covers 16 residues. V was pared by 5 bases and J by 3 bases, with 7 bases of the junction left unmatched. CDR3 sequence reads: CASSLWTSGDEETQYF. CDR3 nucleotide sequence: TGTGCCAGCAGTCTGTGGACTAGCGGGGATGAAGAGACCCAGTACTTC.

CDR3 nucleotides: TGTGCCAGCAGCTTAGACGCGGGACCGGGGCAGCATTACGAGCAGTACTTC. Translating it yields CASSLDAGPGQHYEQYF. The chain employs TRBV11-2 and TRBJ2-7, with D possibly TRBD2 on 6 matching bases. Germline CDR1 reads SGHAT; CDR2 reads FQNNGV. CDR3 length equals 17 residues. V was clipped by 0 bases and J by 4 bases, with 19 bases between them. Together with reference TRBV11-2 and TRBJ2-7, the CDR3 gives the full variable domain: EAGVAQSPRYKIIEKRQSVAFWCNPISGHATLYWYQQILGQGPKLLIQFQNNGVVDDSQLPKDRFSAERLKGVDSTLKIQPAKLEDSAVYLCASSLDAGPGQHYEQYFGPGTRLTVT.

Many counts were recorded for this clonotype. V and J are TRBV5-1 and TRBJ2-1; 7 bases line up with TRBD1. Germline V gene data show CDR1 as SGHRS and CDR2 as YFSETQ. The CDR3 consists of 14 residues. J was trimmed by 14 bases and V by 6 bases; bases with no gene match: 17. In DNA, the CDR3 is TGCGCCAGCAACCCCCGTGCCCGAAGGGGGCAGGAGTTCTTC. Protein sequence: CASNPRARRGQEFF.

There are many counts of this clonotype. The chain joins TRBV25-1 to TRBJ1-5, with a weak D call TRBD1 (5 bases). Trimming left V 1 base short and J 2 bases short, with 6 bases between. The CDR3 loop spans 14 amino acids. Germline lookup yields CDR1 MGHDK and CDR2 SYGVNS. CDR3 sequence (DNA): TGTGCCAGCAGTGAATGGGGGGGCAATCAGCCCCAGCATTTT. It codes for CASSEWGGNQPQHF.

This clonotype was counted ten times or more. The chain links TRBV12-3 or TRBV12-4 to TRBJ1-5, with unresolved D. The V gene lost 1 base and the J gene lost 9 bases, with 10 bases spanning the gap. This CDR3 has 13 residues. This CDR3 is CASSLDGLRPQHF. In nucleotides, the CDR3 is TGTGCCAGCAGTTTAGACGGCTTGAGGCCCCAGCATTTT.